Presented here are 12 T cell receptor beta chains from one specimen sequenced in a study of glioma-infiltrating T cells. The iRepertoire nested amplicon-rescue multiplex PCR amplified TCR alpha and beta CDR3s from RNA. MiXCR was run by TCRdb on the multiplex PCR reads, yielding one entry per CDR3 protein. The top ten clones hold about 16% of a sample with roughly 120,000 distinct CDR3 sequences, roughly 25% of them seen once. Sequencing used glioma tissue, nonneoplastic brain tissue, or PBMCs (not recorded which). Receptors were obtained from a human donor with low-grade glioma or glioblastoma, undergoing nonglioma brain surgery, or in good health (not recorded which).

This clonotype was found many times. V is TRBV2 and J is TRBJ1-5; 7 bases agree with TRBD1. The J segment lost 5 bases and the V segment lost 3 bases, leaving 4 bases of the junction unmatched. CDR1 and CDR2 from the germline V gene are SNHLY and FYNNEI. There are 14 residues in the CDR3. DNA for the CDR3: TGTGCCAGCAGTGAGTCCCAGGGGGATCAGCCCCAGCATTTT. It encodes CASSESQGDQPQHF.

There are many counts of this clonotype. This chain joins TRBV6-2 or TRBV6-3 and TRBJ2-7, with D uncertain. Germline V gene sequence: CDR1 MNHEY, CDR2 SVGEGT. Trimming took 7 bases from V and 0 from J, leaving 16 bases between them. The CDR3 is 15 residues long. The CDR3 nucleotides read TGTGCCAGCACCACCCCAGACATCTTCTCCTACGAGCAGTACTTC. Its protein is CASTTPDIFSYEQYF.

On this clonotype itself: A junction boundary mismatches the germline segment, possibly from a read error. The chain couples TRBV5-1 to TRBJ2-5; 7 positions agree with TRBD2. The CDR3 is 16 residues long. Germline V gene sequence: CDR1 SGHRS, CDR2 YFSETQ. The CDR3 DNA reads as TGCGCCAGCAGCTTGGAAGCGGCTAGCGGCCAAGAGAGCCAGTACTTC. Amino acids: CASSLEAASGQESQYF.

This clonotype has a count of ten or more. The CDR3 DNA reads TGTGCCAGCAGTCTACAGGGGCGTCGCTACACCTTC. Translation gives CASSLQGRRYTF. The chain carries TRBV28 and TRBJ1-2; 7 nucleotides line up with TRBD1. The junction had 6 bases not matched to a gene; V was cut back by 5 bases and J by 9 bases. Per germline, CDR1 MDHEN and CDR2 SYDVKM. The CDR3 is 12 amino acids.

This clonotype was counted ten times or more. The chain links TRBV28 to TRBJ1-3, with D maybe TRBD1 (6 bases). CDR3 length: 15 residues. The germline V gene has CDR1 MDHEN and CDR2 SYDVKM. V lost 6 bases and J lost 2, with 14 bases in between. CDR3 region: CASRGDRIPGNTIYF. The CDR3 coding sequence is TGTGCCAGCAGAGGAGACAGGATCCCTGGAAACACCATATATTTT.

The J gene is TRBJ1-5, the V gene TRBV6-2 or TRBV6-3; D remains ambiguous. CDR3 length equals 18 residues. V shed 0 bases and J shed 0 bases, with 15 bases lying between them. Germline V CDR1 and CDR2: MNHEY, SVGEGT. Here the CDR3 reads CASSYSVPGSDSNQPQHF. The CDR3 bases are TGTGCCAGCAGTTACTCGGTCCCGGGGTCAGATAGCAATCAGCCCCAGCATTTT.

The sample holds many counts of this clonotype. The chain carries TRBV12-3 or TRBV12-4 and TRBJ2-5, with no clear D. V was cut by 1 base and J by 3 bases, with 3 bases left in between. The CDR3 totals 12 residues. The CDR3 region is CASSLDKETQYF. CDR3 nucleotides: TGTGCCAGCAGTTTAGATAAAGAGACCCAGTACTTC.

This clonotype was detected many times. The V gene is TRBV4-1, the J gene TRBJ1-2; D remains ambiguous. V lost 1 base and J lost 0, with 3 bases in between. Looked up from germline, CDR1 is MGHRA and CDR2 is YSYEKL. There are 13 residues in the CDR3. The CDR3 nucleotides are TGCGCCAGCAGCCAAGGACCTAACTATGGCTACACCTTC. Residues: CASSQGPNYGYTF.

This clonotype was seen repeatedly, ten times or more. The chain carries TRBV18 and TRBJ2-5, with 7 bases that match TRBD1. Germline values: CDR1 KGHSH, CDR2 LQKENI. This CDR3 has 16 amino acids. Germline trimming cut 3 bases from V and 2 bases from J; bases unmatched to any gene: 9. The CDR3 sequence: CASSPSIGGGQETQYF. The DNA of the CDR3 is TGTGCCAGCTCACCGTCGATAGGGGGCGGGCAAGAGACCCAGTACTTC. Using reference TRBV18 and TRBJ2-5 for the parts outside the CDR3, the full variable domain is NAGVMQNPRHLVRRRGQEARLRCSPMKGHSHVYWYRQLPEEGLKFMVYLQKENIIDESGMPKERFSAEFPKEGPSILRIQQVVRGDSAAYFCASSPSIGGGQETQYFGPGTRLLVL.

This clonotype was detected many times. The chain is built from TRBV14 and TRBJ2-7; TRBD2 matches at 8 bases. This CDR3 comprises 16 residues. The junction had 8 bases not matched to a gene; V was cut back by 2 bases and J by 2 bases. Germline loops: CDR1 SGHDN, CDR2 FVKESK. In DNA, the CDR3 is TGTGCCAGCAGCCAATATCGGTCGGGAGGGCCCTACGAGCAGTACTTC. Its translation: CASSQYRSGGPYEQYF. Full variable domain (rest looked up from reference TRBV14 and TRBJ2-7): EAGVTQFPSHSVIEKGQTVTLRCDPISGHDNLYWYRRVMGKEIKFLLHFVKESKQDESGMPNNRFLAERTGGTYSTLKVQPAELEDSGVYFCASSQYRSGGPYEQYFGPGTRLTVT.

This clonotype has at least ten counts. The chain combines TRBV20-1 with TRBJ1-2; D is undetermined. This CDR3 is 11 amino acids long. With 3 bases removed from V and 3 bases from J, the gap between germline ends came to 5 bases. Germline CDR1 and CDR2: DFQATT and SNEGSKA (reference sequence). This chain's CDR3 is CSASLDYGYTF. CDR3 coding DNA: TGCAGTGCTAGCCTAGACTATGGCTACACCTTC.

Regarding this clonotype: A much larger clone differs from this one at a single base, so this may be a read error. The CDR3 spells CASRQGSSIYGYTF. The DNA for the CDR3 is TGTGCCAGCAGACAAGGATCCAGTATCTATGGCTACACCTTC. The chain has TRBV4-2 and TRBJ1-2, with unresolved D. CDR1 is LGHNA, CDR2 YNFKEQ, per germline. The CDR3 is 14 residues long.